The rows below give T cell receptor beta chains drawn from one sample of a study of blood T cell repertoires in COVID-19. Only in-frame clones appear in the TCRdb table, and some are missing; sequencing was by immunoSEQ multiplex PCR. The data show approximately 120,000 clones, about four fifths seen once. The specimen sequenced was peripheral blood. The receptors derive from a man aged 40-55 years with active or convalescent COVID-19. The CDR3 runs from the conserved cysteine through the conserved F or W. The order of the fields is V gene, J gene, clone size, D gene, CDR3 protein, CDR3 DNA. D genes are given only for firm matches. Expanded clones get a size class; other rows say once, few or many, or leave the size out.

>TRBV5-4|TRBJ2-1|few|TRBD2
CASTIGSGGSYNEQFF
TGTGCCAGCACCATCGGGAGCGGCGGGAGCTACAATGAGCAGTTCTTC
>TRBV27|TRBJ1-1|.|.
CASSPPSLRAEAFF
TGTGCCAGCAGTCCCCCCTCGTTGCGCGCAGAAGCTTTCTTT
>TRBV12-3/TRBV12-4|TRBJ1-1|few|.
CASSVGVTEAFF
TGTGCCAGCAGTGTCGGGGTGACTGAAGCTTTCTTT
>TRBV10-3|TRBJ1-2|.|.
CAISQGGNGYTF
TGTGCCATCAGCCAGGGAGGGAATGGCTACACCTTC
>TRBV7-9|TRBJ2-7|.|TRBD1
CASRNTRTGGTYEQYF
TGTGCCAGCAGAAACACCAGGACAGGGGGTACCTACGAGCAGTACTTC
>TRBV28|TRBJ1-2|.|TRBD1
CASSPGTGGRYGYTF
TGTGCCAGCAGTCCCGGGACAGGGGGACGGTATGGCTACACCTTC
>TRBV7-2|TRBJ2-5|.|TRBD2
CASRGGAGGYFLETQYF
TGTGCCAGCAGAGGAGGTGCGGGAGGGTACTTTTTGGAGACCCAGTACTTC
>TRBV7-5|TRBJ1-3|.|.
CVRSPPYREGNTIYF
TGTGTCAGAAGCCCCCCGTACAGGGAAGGCAACACCATATATTTT
>TRBV28|TRBJ2-7|.|.
CASSFNGDSYWEQYF
TGTGCCAGCAGTTTCAATGGGGACTCCTATTGGGAGCAGTACTTC
>TRBV10-3|TRBJ2-3|.|.
CAISDRGSDTQYF
TGTGCCATCAGCGATAGGGGATCCGATACGCAGTATTTT
>TRBV6-6|TRBJ2-3|once|TRBD2
CASSYSAAGGTDTQYF
TGTGCCAGCAGTTACTCGGCAGCGGGAGGCACAGATACGCAGTATTTT
>TRBV7-9|TRBJ2-7|many|.
CASSPSSYEQYF
TGTGCCAGCAGCCCCTCCTCCTACGAGCAGTACTTC
>TRBV29-1|TRBJ2-7|.|.
CSVRRGRSYEQYF
TGCAGCGTTAGGCGGGGGCGCTCCTACGAGCAGTACTTC
>TRBV28|TRBJ2-5|.|.
CASSFVSYQETQYF
TGTGCCAGCAGCTTCGTCTCGTACCAAGAGACCCAGTACTTC
>TRBV7-9|TRBJ2-1|.|TRBD2
CASSPGLAGGVEQFF
TGTGCCAGCAGCCCGGGACTAGCGGGGGGGGTTGAGCAGTTCTTC
>TRBV19|TRBJ2-3|once|TRBD2
CASSGVAGGTDTQYF
TGTGCCAGTAGTGGGGTAGCGGGTGGCACAGATACGCAGTATTTT
>TRBV12-5|TRBJ1-5|.|.
CASGTGFSNQPQHF
TGTGCTAGTGGAACAGGGTTCTCCAATCAGCCCCAGCATTTT